The clone carrying this TCR beta chain was seen a few times. The antigen remains unidentified. V was cut by 0 bases and J by 10 bases, with 15 bases left in between. The CDR3 has 14 amino acids. Germline lookup yields CDR1 LNHNV and CDR2 YYDKDF (reference sequence). The sample belongs to a study of human T cells and chemical hapten exposure. Study-level results: Higher patch test scores went with higher counts of PT1 expanded TCRs.

Indicated time point: pre-sensitization, week 0. The treatment here: therapeutic diphenylcyclopropenone sensitization with weekly scalp DPC. The donor pool consisted of alopecia patients aged 18 to 70 years, considered suitable for DPC. Each CDR3 protein gets one entry after TCRdb re-called the RACE reads with MiXCR. This table holds around 110,000 distinct CDR3 sequences, about 12% found once. The starting material was whole blood, obtained in connection with sensitization to the hapten diphenylcyclopropenone (DPC). The receptor comes from a woman aged 45-65 years with alopecia areata. Some clones in this sample may be carry-over from other donors' samples. The chain links TRBV15 to TRBJ1-1; no definite D call. The CDR3 coding sequence is TGTGCCACCAGCAGAGATCTTATAAGGATTGGAGCTTTCTTT. Protein product: CATSRDLIRIGAFF. The full variable domain, with the rest looked up from reference TRBV15 and TRBJ1-1, is DAMVIQNPRYQVTQFGKPVTLSCSQTLNHNVMYWYQQKSSQAPKLLFHYYDKDFNNEADTPDNFQSRRPNTSFCFLDIRSPGLGDTAMYLCATSRDLIRIGAFFGQGTRLTVV.